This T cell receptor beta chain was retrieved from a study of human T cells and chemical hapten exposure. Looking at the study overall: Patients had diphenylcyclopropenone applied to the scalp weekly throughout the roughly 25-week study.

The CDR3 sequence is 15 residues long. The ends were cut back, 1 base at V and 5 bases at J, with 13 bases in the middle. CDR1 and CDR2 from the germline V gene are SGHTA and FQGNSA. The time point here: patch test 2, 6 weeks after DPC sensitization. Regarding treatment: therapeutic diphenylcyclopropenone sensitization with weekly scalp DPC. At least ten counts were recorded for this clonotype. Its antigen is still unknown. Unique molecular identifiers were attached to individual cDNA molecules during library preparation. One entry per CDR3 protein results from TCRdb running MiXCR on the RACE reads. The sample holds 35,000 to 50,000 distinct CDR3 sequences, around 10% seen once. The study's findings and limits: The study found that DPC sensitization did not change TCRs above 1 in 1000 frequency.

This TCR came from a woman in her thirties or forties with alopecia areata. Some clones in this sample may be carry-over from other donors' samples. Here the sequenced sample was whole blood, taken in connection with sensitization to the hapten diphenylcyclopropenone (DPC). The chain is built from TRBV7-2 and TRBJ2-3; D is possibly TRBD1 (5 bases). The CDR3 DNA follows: TGTGCCAGCAGCTTAGAGGGTTCGACAGAAGATACGCAGTATTTT. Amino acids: CASSLEGSTEDTQYF.